These 20 T cell receptor beta chains originate from one sample sequenced in a study of blood T cell repertoires in COVID-19. The data were produced by immunoSEQ multiplex PCR, yet TCRdb's version contains in-frame clones alone and is incomplete. Of hundreds of thousands of clones in the sample, 75% to 90% were seen once. What was sequenced was peripheral blood. Receptors were obtained from a woman between 65 and 79 years old with COVID-19, enrolled during active disease.

The rearrangement links TRBV6-5 to TRBJ1-2; 8 nucleotides match TRBD1. Germline V gene data show CDR1 as MNHEY and CDR2 as SVGAGI. The length of the CDR3 is 15 residues. Losses at the gene ends were 6 bases for V and 4 bases for J; bases not matched to a gene: 10. The CDR3 spells CASSSPGQGFYGYTF. The DNA for the CDR3 is TGTGCCAGCAGCTCACCCGGACAGGGATTCTATGGCTACACCTTC.

CDR3 region: CAISAQGGYNEQFF. CDR3 nucleotides: TGTGCCATCAGTGCACAGGGTGGATACAATGAGCAGTTCTTC. This chain links TRBV10-3 with TRBJ2-1; a possible D gene is TRBD1 (6 bases). CDR1 ENHRY and CDR2 SYGVKD come from the germline V gene. CDR3 size: 14 residues. V lost 4 bases to trimming and J lost 4 bases, with 11 bases between them.

The chain couples TRBV3-1 (or the pseudogene TRBV3-2) to TRBJ1-3; no reliable D call. V was cut by 4 bases and J by 0 bases, with 13 bases left in between. Germline V lookup: CDR1 LGHDT, CDR2 YNNKEL (reference sequence). This CDR3 is 16 amino acids long. The CDR3 sequence: CASSRTVAVSGNTIYF. CDR3 nucleotide sequence: TGTGCCAGCAGCCGAACCGTGGCGGTCTCTGGAAACACCATATATTTT.

Here the CDR3 reads CAIGRDYGYTF. The CDR3 DNA sequence: TGTGCCATTGGGAGGGACTATGGCTACACCTTC. The rearrangement uses TRBV28 and TRBJ1-2; no clear D. V was clipped by 10 bases and J by 3 bases, with 9 bases between them. The CDR3 is 11 amino acids. Germline-derived CDR1 and CDR2 are MDHEN and SYDVKM.

This clone is categorized as medium-sized. This rearrangement joins TRBV5-4 to TRBJ1-5, with D hard to call. The germline V and J ends were trimmed by 2 bases and 5 bases, with 17 bases remaining between them. The V gene's germline CDR1 is SGHNT and CDR2 YYREEE (reference sequence). This CDR3 is 16 amino acids long. The CDR3 region has the DNA TGTGCCAGCAGCTTCGGAGGAGGGTTGGTGGATCAGCCCCAGCATTTT. It yields the protein CASSFGGGLVDQPQHF.

This chain connects TRBV5-1 to TRBJ1-4; D gene unclear. The length of the CDR3 is 13 residues. Trimming shortened V by 10 bases and J by 2 bases, and 12 bases separated the two germline ends. Germline lookup yields CDR1 SGHRS and CDR2 YFSETQ. The CDR3 sequence: CASRRETNEKLFF. The CDR3 nucleotides read TGCGCCTCCCGGCGGGAGACTAATGAAAAACTGTTTTTT.

This clone was seen just once. This sequence joins TRBV28 and TRBJ1-4; D unresolved. Looked up from germline, CDR1 is MDHEN and CDR2 is SYDVKM. The CDR3 covers 17 residues. The V and J ends lost 1 base and 8 bases respectively, with 20 bases between them. CDR3 nucleotides: TGTGCCAGCAGTTTATTGGGCAGCACTCGAACTCCAGAAAAACTGTTTTTT. Protein: CASSLLGSTRTPEKLFF.

CDR3 nucleotides: TGTGCCAGCAGCTCAACAGGGTATGGTCAGCCCCAGCATTTT. It codes for CASSSTGYGQPQHF. V and J are TRBV3-1 (or the pseudogene TRBV3-2) and TRBJ1-5; tentative D call: TRBD1 (6 bases). CDR3 length equals 14 residues. Germline V gene lookup returns CDR1 LGHDT and CDR2 YNNKEL (reference sequence). V was shortened by 5 bases and J by 6 bases, with 14 bases between the two germline ends.

This clone showed up just once. CDR3 sequence (DNA): TGTGCCAGCAGCCGGACAGGTGAACATCAGCCCCAGCATTTT. It codes for CASSRTGEHQPQHF. V and J are TRBV7-9 and TRBJ1-5, with 7 bases matching TRBD1. Germline lookup yields CDR1 SEHNR and CDR2 FQNEAQ (reference sequence). V shed 5 bases and J 5 bases; nucleotides not matched to a gene: 6. This CDR3 region has 14 residues.

The chain recombines TRBV23-1 with TRBJ1-3; 7 positions agree with TRBD1. TRBV23-1 has ORF status, its function being uncertain. CDR3 length: 17 amino acids. V shed 2 bases, J shed 4 bases, and the junction held 11 bases outside the gene matches. CDR3 protein: CASSQPTDRPGGNTIYF. DNA of the CDR3: TGCGCCAGCAGTCAACCTACGGACAGGCCGGGAGGAAACACCATATATTTT.

The table lists this clone with a count of one. The gene calls are TRBV28 and TRBJ2-5, with 11 bases lining up with TRBD2. Unmatched junction bases numbered 6, after V lost 6 bases and J lost 0 bases. The CDR3 covers 16 residues. Germline V gene sequence: CDR1 MDHEN, CDR2 SYDVKM. CDR3 amino acids: CASSQGTSGNQETQYF. The CDR3 DNA is TGTGCCAGCAGCCAAGGGACTAGCGGCAACCAAGAGACCCAGTACTTC.

This clone was found once. The genes are TRBV6-2 or TRBV6-3 and TRBJ1-3; no definite D call. Germline CDR1 MNHEY, CDR2 SVGEGT. This CDR3 has 14 amino acids. V dropped 3 bases and J dropped 4 bases, with 10 bases sitting between them. The CDR3 loop reads CASSYAGIGNTIYF. In DNA form, the CDR3 reads TGTGCCAGCAGTTATGCCGGGATCGGAAACACCATATATTTT.

The chain employs TRBV2 and TRBJ1-2; the D gene is possibly TRBD1 (6 bases). V shed 4 bases and J shed 5 bases, with 11 bases lying between them. CDR1 is SNHLY and CDR2 is FYNNEI in the germline V gene. This CDR3 region has 13 residues. The DNA for the CDR3 is TGTGCCAGCAGTGGGGCCAGGGGTTATGGCTACACCTTC. Its protein is CASSGARGYGYTF. Supplemented by reference TRBV2 and TRBJ1-2, the full variable domain reads EPEVTQTPSHQVTQMGQEVILRCVPISNHLYFYWYRQILGQKVEFLVSFYNNEISEKSEIFDDQFSVERPDGSNFTLKIRSTKLEDSAMYFCASSGARGYGYTFGSGTRLTVV.

The V call is TRBV2, the J call TRBJ1-5, with 7 nucleotides matching TRBD1. Germline V gene lookup returns CDR1 SNHLY and CDR2 FYNNEI. The CDR3 runs 14 residues. The ends lost 6 bases at V and 3 bases at J; junction bases unmatched: 5. The CDR3 region is CASSQTGPNQPQHF. In nucleotides, the CDR3 is TGTGCCAGCAGCCAGACAGGGCCCAATCAGCCCCAGCATTTT.

The rearrangement links TRBV5-1 to TRBJ1-1; D unresolved. Trimming cost V 1 base and J 7 bases, with 8 bases left between them. The V gene's germline CDR1 is SGHRS and CDR2 YFSETQ. The CDR3 loop spans 12 amino acids. The CDR3 loop reads CASSLPGIEAFF. The CDR3 DNA follows: TGCGCCAGCAGCTTGCCGGGAATTGAAGCTTTCTTT.

This clone was counted a single time. CDR3 nucleotide sequence: TGTGCCAGCAGCTTAGGGACAGGGGTTATCTACGAGCAGTACTTC. It yields the protein CASSLGTGVIYEQYF. The chain couples TRBV11-3 to TRBJ2-7; 9 positions match TRBD1. This CDR3 contains 15 residues. V gave up 1 base and J gave up 3 bases; unmatched junction bases: 4. The germline gives CDR1 SGHNT, CDR2 YENEEA.

The rearrangement joins TRBV19 to TRBJ1-5, with D maybe TRBD1 (6 bases). Germline lookup yields CDR1 LNHDA and CDR2 SQIVND (reference sequence). The germline V and J ends were trimmed by 4 bases and 7 bases, with 17 bases remaining between them. The CDR3 runs to 15 residues. The CDR3 DNA reads TGTGCCAGTAGTAGCGGACAGCGCAGTTTACAGCCCCAGCATTTT. It translates to CASSSGQRSLQPQHF.

The chain carries TRBV29-1 and TRBJ2-2; 8 positions agree with TRBD1. Per the germline V gene, CDR1 is SQVTM and CDR2 is ANQGSEA. V gave up 5 bases and J gave up 8 bases; unmatched junction bases: 7. This CDR3 region has 13 residues. DNA for the CDR3: TGCAGCGTTTCCCCAGGGGGCGTGGGGGAGCTGTTTTTT. Protein: CSVSPGGVGELFF.

The V and J genes are TRBV5-4 and TRBJ2-3; TRBD2 agrees at 8 bases. Trimming cost V 4 bases and J 4 bases; bases outside gene matches: 8. Germline loops: CDR1 SGHNT, CDR2 YYREEE (reference sequence). This CDR3 spans 15 amino acids. The CDR3: CASSVAGRVADTQYF. The CDR3 DNA reads as TGTGCCAGCAGCGTAGCGGGGAGAGTCGCAGATACGCAGTATTTT.

The rearrangement links TRBV27 to TRBJ2-2; D not resolved. The CDR3 covers 12 residues. Looked up from germline, CDR1 is MNHEY and CDR2 is SMNVEV (reference sequence). Trimming removed 4 bases at V and 4 bases at J, with 4 bases between. The CDR3 spells CASSWATGELFF. CDR3 sequence (DNA): TGTGCCAGCAGTTGGGCCACCGGGGAGCTGTTTTTT.